The clone carrying this T cell receptor beta chain was observed a few times. Trimming pared 6 bases from V and 6 bases from J, leaving 13 bases between. CDR1 is SGHRS and CDR2 is YFSETQ in the germline V gene. This CDR3 region has 13 residues. The sample comes from a study of blood T cell repertoires in COVID-19. In the original processing: How many nucleated cells were present was estimated from reference gene primer amplification. TCRdb's copy holds only in-frame clones and misses some; the assay was immunoSEQ multiplex PCR. The DNA gave D and trimming, while V, J and clone size come from that table. The data show tens of thousands of clones, with roughly 80% seen just once and around 30% held by the top ten.

The chain has TRBV5-1 and TRBJ2-1; TRBD1 is a possible D gene (6 bases). The sequenced sample consisted of peripheral blood. This TCR was sampled from a human donor in a cohort sampled during active COVID-19. The CDR3 protein is CASNEAGANEQFF. DNA for the CDR3: TGCGCCAGCAATGAAGCAGGGGCCAATGAGCAGTTCTTC.